This T cell receptor beta chain was recovered during a study of blood T cell repertoires in COVID-19. Study at large: Donors in the United States, Italy and Spain gave samples during acute or convalescent COVID-19. PBMCs, B-cell-depleted T cells, or T cells provided the cDNA or gDNA that made up the material.

Repertoires were generated with immunoSEQ multiplex PCR, while TCRdb's copy carries only in-frame clones and drops some. The table records roughly 49,000 clones, approximately 93% of them present only once. In Seattle, patients joined the study during active infection and were tracked longitudinally. This TCR derives from a man in his sixties with COVID-19, enrolled during active disease. The sequencing sample was made of peripheral blood.

For the CDR3, the DNA is TGTGCCAGCAGCCCGGGTCGGTATGGCTACACCTTC. Protein product: CASSPGRYGYTF. This rearrangement joins TRBV5-8 to TRBJ1-2; D is unclear. Trimming removed 4 bases at V and 5 bases at J, with 9 bases between. Germline CDR1 SGHTS, CDR2 YDEGEE. This CDR3 has 12 residues.